This passage covers 18 T cell receptor beta chains from one sample sequenced in a study of T cell responses to AZD1222 COVID-19 vaccine. TCRdb's table, derived via immunoSEQ multiplex PCR, lists solely in-frame clones and lacks some. The top ten hold around 1.5% of the sample, which has approximately 150,000 clones, roughly 90% seen once. Sequenced material: peripheral blood, taken on day 0 of AZD1222 vaccination. The receptor source for this set is an adult in good health.

The chain carries TRBV18 and TRBJ1-1; D call uncertain. Trimming took off 6 bases at V and 3 bases at J, with 11 bases between the two ends. The CDR3 is made up of 13 amino acids. From germline, CDR1 is KGHSH and CDR2 LQKENI. The CDR3 bases are TGTGCCAGCTCCCCGGACGGCTACACTGAAGCTTTCTTT. Residues: CASSPDGYTEAFF. The full variable domain, completed using reference TRBV18 and TRBJ1-1, is NAGVMQNPRHLVRRRGQEARLRCSPMKGHSHVYWYRQLPEEGLKFMVYLQKENIIDESGMPKERFSAEFPKEGPSILRIQQVVRGDSAAYFCASSPDGYTEAFFGQGTRLTVV.

The rearrangement joins TRBV7-8 to TRBJ1-5; D may be TRBD1 (6 bases). The V end was cut by 0 bases, the J end by 7 bases, with 16 bases between. This CDR3 has 16 residues. In germline, CDR1 is SGHVS, CDR2 FQNEAQ. CDR3 sequence (DNA): TGTGCCAGCAGCTTAGCCCTGCGTGGGGGCGTGCAGCCCCAGCATTTT. It is translated as CASSLALRGGVQPQHF.

The chain uses TRBV4-3 and TRBJ2-1; 10 bases fit TRBD2. CDR3 length: 15 amino acids. From germline, CDR1 is LGHNA and CDR2 YSLEER. The trim removed 4 bases at V and 1 base at J, leaving 1 base unmatched. The CDR3 nucleotides are TGCGCCAGCAGCCCGGGACTAGCGTCCTACAATGAGCAGTTCTTC. Protein sequence: CASSPGLASYNEQFF.

This sequence joins TRBV2 and TRBJ2-7; D is undetermined. The CDR3 runs to 12 residues. Germline CDR1 is SNHLY and CDR2 is FYNNEI. V gave up 2 bases and J gave up 4 bases, with 6 bases separating them. The DNA of the CDR3 is TGTGCCAGCAGTGAAATGGAGTACGAGCAGTACTTC. It yields the protein CASSEMEYEQYF.

CDR3 sequence reads: CASSPIEGWNTGELFF. The CDR3 DNA follows: TGTGCCAGCAGCCCCATAGAGGGTTGGAACACCGGGGAGCTGTTTTTT. The chain is built from TRBV7-9 and TRBJ2-2, with D possibly matching TRBD2 (5 bases). CDR3 length: 16 amino acids. The V end lost 5 bases, the J end lost 1 base, and 14 bases lay between the germline ends. Germline-derived CDR1 and CDR2 are SEHNR and FQNEAQ (reference sequence).

The V call is TRBV28, the J call TRBJ1-2, with D maybe TRBD1 (6 bases). The germline V gene encodes CDR1 MDHEN and CDR2 SYDVKM. The CDR3 is made up of 13 amino acids. Trimming shortened V by 7 bases and J by 7 bases, and 16 bases separated the two germline ends. CDR3 loop: CASTRDTGSGYTF. The CDR3 coding sequence is TGTGCCAGCACCCGGGACACTGGGAGTGGCTACACCTTC.

The V call is TRBV13, the J call TRBJ2-7; TRBD2 agrees at 15 bases. CDR3 size: 14 residues. The J segment lost 12 bases and the V segment lost 5 bases, leaving 8 bases of the junction unmatched. CDR1 and CDR2 from the germline V gene are PRHDT and FYEKMQ (reference sequence). DNA for the CDR3: TGTGCCAGCAGCCAGGGACTAGCGGGAGGTAGAGGGTACTTC. Amino acids: CASSQGLAGGRGYF.

This chain uses TRBV28 with TRBJ1-4, with D unresolved. The germline CDR1 and CDR2 sequences are MDHEN and SYDVKM. This CDR3 region has 15 residues. Trimming took 6 bases from V and 7 from J, leaving 18 bases between them. The CDR3 coding sequence is TGTGCCAGCAGCTACATCCGGGGTCGACGTGAAAAACTGTTTTTT. Amino acids: CASSYIRGRREKLFF.

The CDR3 nucleotides read TGTGCCAGTAGTATAGGAGGCAGTAATGAAAAACTGTTTTTT. It encodes CASSIGGSNEKLFF. The chain recombines TRBV19 with TRBJ1-4; no definite D call. Per the germline V gene, CDR1 is LNHDA and CDR2 is SQIVND (reference sequence). Trimming pared 1 base from V and 4 bases from J, leaving 7 bases between. The CDR3 covers 14 residues.

This clone has only one observation. The J gene is TRBJ2-7, the V gene TRBV18; D gene ambiguous. There are 12 residues in the CDR3. Per germline, CDR1 KGHSH and CDR2 LQKENI. V dropped 3 bases and J dropped 5 bases, with 8 bases sitting between them. As DNA, the CDR3 is TGTGCCAGCTCACCTAGTCCGCACGAGCAGTACTTC. Its translation: CASSPSPHEQYF.

CDR3 region: CASRPSQGWGETQYF. Written as DNA, the CDR3 is TGTGCCAGCAGACCCTCACAGGGTTGGGGAGAGACCCAGTACTTC. This chain links TRBV6-5 with TRBJ2-5; D perhaps matches TRBD1 (6 bases). Germline CDR1 MNHEY, CDR2 SVGAGI. V lost 6 bases and J 4 bases, leaving 18 bases between the germline ends. The CDR3 covers 15 residues.

V gene TRBV7-9 combines with J gene TRBJ1-2, with D uncertain. V gave up 3 bases and J gave up 0 bases, with 11 bases separating them. The V gene's germline CDR1 is SEHNR and CDR2 FQNEAQ (reference sequence). CDR3 length: 15 amino acids. CDR3 sequence reads: CASSFGQAANYGYTF. The CDR3 DNA reads as TGTGCCAGCAGCTTCGGGCAGGCCGCTAACTATGGCTACACCTTC.

The chain combines TRBV5-1 with TRBJ1-1, with D maybe TRBD1 (5 bases). The CDR3 sequence is 16 residues long. Deletions cut 0 bases from V and 1 base from J, with 13 bases between. Germline loops: CDR1 SGHRS, CDR2 YFSETQ. The CDR3 protein is CASSLARGEGNTEAFF. CDR3 in DNA: TGCGCCAGCAGCTTGGCCCGGGGGGAGGGGAACACTGAAGCTTTCTTT.

The chain has TRBV11-3 and TRBJ2-1; D is unclear. With 1 base removed from V and 12 bases from J, the gap between germline ends came to 13 bases. CDR3 length: 13 residues. Germline loops: CDR1 SGHNT, CDR2 YENEEA. The CDR3 bases are TGTGCCAGCAGCTTAGCCAGGTCGGCCGTGCAGTTCTTC. This sequence encodes CASSLARSAVQFF.

The chain links TRBV6-5 to TRBJ2-7; tentatively, D is TRBD2 (8 bases). Trimming removed 7 bases at V and 2 bases at J, with 18 bases between. Germline CDR1 reads MNHEY; CDR2 reads SVGAGI. This CDR3 contains 15 residues. CDR3 sequence reads: CASTKGAGGTYEQYF. In nucleotides, the CDR3 is TGTGCCAGCACCAAGGGGGCGGGGGGCACCTACGAGCAGTACTTC.

V is TRBV19 and J is TRBJ1-1; D possibly corresponds to TRBD1 (5 bases). With 7 bases removed from V and 4 bases from J, the gap between germline ends came to 13 bases. This CDR3 contains 13 residues. Germline assignment: CDR1 LNHDA and CDR2 SQIVND (reference sequence). CDR3 in DNA: TGTGCCAGTACTAATGGGGGGGGCACTGAAGCTTTCTTT. Translated: CASTNGGGTEAFF. Drawing the rest from reference TRBV19 and TRBJ1-1, the complete variable domain is DGGITQSPKYLFRKEGQNVTLSCEQNLNHDAMYWYRQDPGQGLRLIYYSQIVNDFQKGDIAEGYSVSREKKESFPLTVTSAQKNPTAFYLCASTNGGGTEAFFGQGTRLTVV.

The rearrangement uses TRBV5-4 and TRBJ1-1; D is unresolved. The length of the CDR3 is 15 residues. Germline assignment: CDR1 SGHNT and CDR2 YYREEE (reference sequence). The ends were cut back, 4 bases at V and 0 bases at J, with 13 bases in the middle. The chain's CDR3 is CASSLKGLMNTEAFF. DNA of the CDR3: TGTGCCAGCAGCCTGAAGGGCTTAATGAACACTGAAGCTTTCTTT.

The chain is built from TRBV27 and TRBJ1-2, with 9 bases that match TRBD1. The CDR3 sequence is 14 residues long. Germline V gene data show CDR1 as MNHEY and CDR2 as SMNVEV (reference sequence). J lost 8 bases, V lost 4 bases, and 8 bases had no gene match. CDR3 DNA: TGTGCCAGCAGTTCGCCCGGGACAGGGTTAGGCTACACCTTC. Its translation: CASSSPGTGLGYTF.